This T cell receptor (beta chain) is from a study of blood T cell repertoires in COVID-19. Study at large: PBMCs, B-cell-depleted T cells, or T cells were the source of the cDNA or gDNA that made up the material.

Authors' data handling: Using reference gene primer amplification, nucleated cell counts were estimated. The method was immunoSEQ multiplex PCR; TCRdb's version includes in-frame clones alone and lacks a portion of them. The DNA was the basis for D and trimming; V, J and clone size are from that table. The table includes approximately 260,000 clones, about 85% detected once. This clone was detected once. V was pared by 0 bases and J by 10 bases, with 8 bases between. Looked up from germline, CDR1 is SGHRS and CDR2 is YFSETQ. The CDR3 covers 12 residues. The rearrangement joins TRBV5-1 to TRBJ2-1, with D uncertain. The clonotype comes from a woman aged 45-65 years who had been exposed to COVID-19. Specimen: PBMCs or T cells enriched from blood (not recorded which). CDR3 DNA: TGCGCCAGCAGCTTGGCCCTAGAAGAGCAGTTCTTC. Residues: CASSLALEEQFF. Full variable domain (missing parts from reference TRBV5-1 and TRBJ2-1): KAGVTQTPRYLIKTRGQQVTLSCSPISGHRSVSWYQQTPGQGLQFLFEYFSETQRNKGNFPGRFSGRQFSNSRSEMNVSTLELGDSALYLCASSLALEEQFFGPGTRLTVL.